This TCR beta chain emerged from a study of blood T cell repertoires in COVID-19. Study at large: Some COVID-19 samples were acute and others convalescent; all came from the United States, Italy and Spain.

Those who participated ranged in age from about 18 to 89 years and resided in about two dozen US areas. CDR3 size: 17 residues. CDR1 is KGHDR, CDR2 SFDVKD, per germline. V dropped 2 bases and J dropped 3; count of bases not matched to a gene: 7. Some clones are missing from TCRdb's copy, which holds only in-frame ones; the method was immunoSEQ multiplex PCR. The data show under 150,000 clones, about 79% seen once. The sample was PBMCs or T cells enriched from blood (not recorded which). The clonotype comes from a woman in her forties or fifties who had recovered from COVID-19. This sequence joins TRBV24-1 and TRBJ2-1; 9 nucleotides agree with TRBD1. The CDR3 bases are TGTGCCACCAGTGATTCCGCGACAGGGGGTCTCTACAATGAGCAGTTCTTC. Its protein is CATSDSATGGLYNEQFF.